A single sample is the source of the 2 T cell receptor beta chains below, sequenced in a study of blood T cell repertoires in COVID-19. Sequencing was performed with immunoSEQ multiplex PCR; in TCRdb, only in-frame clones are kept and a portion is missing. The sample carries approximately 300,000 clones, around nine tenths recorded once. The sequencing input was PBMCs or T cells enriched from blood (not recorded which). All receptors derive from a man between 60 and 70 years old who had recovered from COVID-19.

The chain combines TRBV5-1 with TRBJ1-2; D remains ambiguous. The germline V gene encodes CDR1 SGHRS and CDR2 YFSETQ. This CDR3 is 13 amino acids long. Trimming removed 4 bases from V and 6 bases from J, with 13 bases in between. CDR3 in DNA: TGCGCCAGCAGCCCAGAGGTCCTACATGGCTACACCTTC. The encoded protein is CASSPEVLHGYTF.

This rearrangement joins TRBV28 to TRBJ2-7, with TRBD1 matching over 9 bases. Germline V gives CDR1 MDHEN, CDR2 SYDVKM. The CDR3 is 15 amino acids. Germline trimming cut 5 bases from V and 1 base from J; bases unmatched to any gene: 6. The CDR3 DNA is TGTGCCAGCAGTATAGGACAGGGGAGATCCTACGAGCAGTACTTC. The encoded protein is CASSIGQGRSYEQYF.